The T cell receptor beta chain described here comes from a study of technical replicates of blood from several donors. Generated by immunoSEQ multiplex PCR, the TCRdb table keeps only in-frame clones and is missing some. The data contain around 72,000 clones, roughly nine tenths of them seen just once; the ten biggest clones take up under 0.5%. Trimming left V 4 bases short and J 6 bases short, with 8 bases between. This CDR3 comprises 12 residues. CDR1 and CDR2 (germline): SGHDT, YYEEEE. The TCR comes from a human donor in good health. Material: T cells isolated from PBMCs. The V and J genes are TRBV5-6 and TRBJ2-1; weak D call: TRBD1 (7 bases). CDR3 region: CASSQGGNEQFF. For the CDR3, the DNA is TGTGCCAGCAGCCAGGGGGGCAATGAGCAGTTCTTC.